This T cell receptor beta chain was observed in a study of CD8 T cells in Susac syndrome. The multiple sclerosis controls consisted of treatment-naive patients with relapsing-remitting disease, either stable or active. The CD8+ and CD4+ T cells were negatively isolated, with the TEMRA cells enriched by FACS. Random hexamers primed reverse transcription of roughly 0.5 to 1 ug RNA. The TCR beta CDR3 was amplified by immunoSEQ multiplex PCR across 54 Vbeta, 13 Jbeta. MiXCR, applied by TCRdb to the immunoSEQ multiplex PCR reads, yields one record per CDR3 protein. The table records about 300,000 distinct CDR3 sequences, about nine tenths of them present only once. The sample comprised CD8+ T cells from PBMCs. The sequence derives from a human donor with multiple sclerosis.

Written as DNA, the CDR3 is TGTGCCAGCGCACGGGGGGACAACCCCTACGAGCAGTACTTC. It codes for CASARGDNPYEQYF. The rearrangement links TRBV27 to TRBJ2-7; possibly TRBD2 for D (7 bases). The CDR3 covers 14 residues. CDR1 MNHEY and CDR2 SMNVEV come from the germline V gene (reference sequence). V was trimmed by 8 bases and J by 2 bases, leaving 16 bases between them.